Shown below are 23 T cell receptor beta chains from a single sample sequenced in a study of T-cell reconstitution after alpha-beta-depleted transplantation in children (dated by TCRdb to 2016 to 2018). Explained via the paper, the treatment or condition label denotes: allogeneic hematopoietic cell transplantation with graft depleted of TCRalphabeta T cells and CD19 B cells. Receptor amplification or capture employed PCR. TCRdb lists the instrument as Illumina HiSeq 2500. TCR library preparation used molecular barcoding, with unique molecular identifiers applied to normalize quantification of the TCRbeta repertoire. Using fastp trimming at Q25 and MiXCR clonotype assembly, TCRdb reanalyzed the public sequencing data and kept in-frame beta chains. Every distinct CDR3 protein forms one entry, paired with its most common genes and DNA. The sample table lists over 400,000 distinct CDR3 sequences, around two fifths of them with a count of one. The ten largest make up 27% of the sample.

This specimen consisted of PBMCs, obtained before TCRalphabeta/CD19-depleted stem cell transplant. The source of these receptors is a girl aged 2 to 10 with aplastic anemia, due to receive a stem cell transplant.

This clonotype was picked up a small number of times. The chain combines TRBV6-5 with TRBJ1-2, with no clear D. CDR1 is MNHEY and CDR2 is SVGAGI in the germline V gene. The CDR3 is 14 amino acids. Deletions cut 7 bases from V and 5 bases from J, with 17 bases between. The CDR3 sequence: CASTSVFSEYGYTF. As DNA, the CDR3 is TGTGCCAGCACTTCGGTCTTCTCGGAATATGGCTACACCTTC.

The V call is TRBV6-5, the J call TRBJ1-5; D is undetermined. V lost 3 bases and J 11 bases, leaving 14 bases between the germline ends. Germline CDR1 MNHEY, CDR2 SVGAGI. The CDR3 extends over 13 amino acids. CDR3 nucleotide sequence: TGTGCCAGCAGTTATGGGGTCGGGGAAACCCAGCATTTT. It yields the protein CASSYGVGETQHF.

The rearrangement links TRBV20-1 to TRBJ2-5; tentatively, D is TRBD1 (6 bases). This CDR3 has 15 amino acids. Germline loops: CDR1 DFQATT, CDR2 SNEGSKA (reference sequence). The V and J ends lost 6 bases and 2 bases respectively, with 19 bases between them. The CDR3 here is CSAAPPRGGQETQYF. The CDR3, as DNA: TGCAGTGCCGCTCCACCTAGAGGGGGACAAGAGACCCAGTACTTC.

Comment on this clonotype: A much larger clone differs by one base, so this may be a read error. The gene calls are TRBV12-3 or TRBV12-4 and TRBJ2-7, with D hard to call. The CDR3 is 13 residues long. CDR3 in amino acids: CANSRQEVYEQYF. The DNA of the CDR3 is TGTGCCAACAGTCGACAAGAAGTGTACGAGCAGTACTTC.

The rearrangement joins TRBV20-1 to TRBJ2-1, with unresolved D. With 5 bases removed from V and 0 bases from J, the gap between germline ends came to 11 bases. The CDR3 spans 14 residues. From germline, CDR1 is DFQATT and CDR2 SNEGSKA (reference sequence). CDR3: CSASPGGSYNEQFF. The CDR3 DNA is TGCAGTGCTTCGCCCGGCGGCTCCTACAATGAGCAGTTCTTC.

This clonotype was seen more than once but under ten times. The genes are TRBV6-5 and TRBJ2-1; tentatively, D is TRBD1 or TRBD2 (7 bases each). V was cut by 4 bases and J by 6 bases, with 16 bases left in between. Germline CDR1 MNHEY, CDR2 SVGAGI. There are 15 residues in the CDR3. The chain's CDR3 is CASSLGQSGGNEQFF. The CDR3, as DNA: TGTGCCAGCAGTTTGGGACAGTCGGGGGGCAATGAGCAGTTCTTC.

In this sample, this clonotype turned up many times. The chain is built from TRBV6-1 and TRBJ1-1; possible D gene TRBD1, 6 bases. Trimming pared 6 bases from V and 1 base from J, leaving 15 bases between. Per the germline V gene, CDR1 is MNHNS and CDR2 is SASEGT. CDR3 size: 15 residues. CDR3 loop: CASSSKGHENTEAFF. The CDR3 DNA is TGTGCCAGCAGCTCGAAGGGACACGAGAACACTGAAGCTTTCTTT.

V gene TRBV6-5 combines with J gene TRBJ1-2; D gene unclear. Germline loops: CDR1 MNHEY, CDR2 SVGAGI. The CDR3 loop spans 12 amino acids. V shed 6 bases and J shed 8 bases, with 13 bases lying between them. The DNA of the CDR3 is TGTGCCAGCAGGTCGGAGCCATGGGGCTACACCTTC. Amino acids: CASRSEPWGYTF.

The chain is built from TRBV28 and TRBJ1-2; no definite D call. Germline CDR1 reads MDHEN; CDR2 reads SYDVKM. Trimming removed 5 bases at V and 8 bases at J, with 15 bases between. The length of the CDR3 is 13 residues. CDR3 residues: CASSTHGLKGYTF. CDR3 DNA sequence: TGTGCCAGCAGTACACATGGGTTGAAGGGCTACACCTTC.

This clonotype was seen once. The chain employs TRBV7-2 and TRBJ2-1; D is perhaps TRBD2 (7 bases). Looked up from germline, CDR1 is SGHTA and CDR2 is FQGNSA. The CDR3 runs 15 residues. Trimming took off 4 bases at V and 4 bases at J, with 14 bases between the two ends. The CDR3 nucleotides read TGTGCCAGCAGCTACGGGGGGCCCTCGTACAATGAGCAGTTCTTC. Translating it yields CASSYGGPSYNEQFF.

The rearrangement joins TRBV30 to TRBJ2-7; D is uncertain. Germline loops: CDR1 GTSNPN, CDR2 SVGIG (reference sequence). There are 13 residues in the CDR3. Trimming removed 4 bases from V and 5 bases from J, with 15 bases in between. The CDR3 nucleotides are TGTGCCTGGAACCCGTCCACCTTCGACGAGCAGTACTTC. Encoded protein: CAWNPSTFDEQYF.

The chain carries TRBV20-1 and TRBJ1-5, with D possibly being TRBD1 (6 bases). The CDR3 has 14 residues. Germline V gene lookup returns CDR1 DFQATT and CDR2 SNEGSKA (reference sequence). V was clipped by 0 bases and J by 7 bases, with 13 bases between them. The CDR3 DNA reads as TGCAGTGCTAGAGATGGGGGCAGGGAGCAGCCCCAGCATTTT. The encoded protein is CSARDGGREQPQHF.

The chain is built from TRBV4-1 and TRBJ2-2; TRBD1 matches 7 bases. The ends lost 2 bases at V and 6 bases at J; junction bases unmatched: 12. This CDR3 contains 17 residues. Per the germline V gene, CDR1 is MGHRA and CDR2 is YSYEKL. DNA for the CDR3: TGCGCCAGCAGCCAAAATCCCGTGACAGGGTCCTCCGGGGAGCTGTTTTTT. Translated: CASSQNPVTGSSGELFF.

This chain links TRBV20-1 with TRBJ2-5; D assignment may be TRBD1 or TRBD2 (6 bases each). Germline V gene sequence: CDR1 DFQATT, CDR2 SNEGSKA (reference sequence). V dropped 6 bases and J dropped 1 base, with 9 bases sitting between them. The CDR3 contains 12 residues. As DNA, the CDR3 is TGCAGTGCAGAGGGGGGCCAAGAGACCCAGTACTTC. Amino acids: CSAEGGQETQYF.

This clonotype appeared many times. V gene TRBV5-6 combines with J gene TRBJ1-1; D is perhaps TRBD1 (6 bases). Germline CDR1 SGHDT, CDR2 YYEEEE. The CDR3 contains 12 residues. V gave up 3 bases and J gave up 9 bases, with 12 bases separating them. The CDR3 region is CASSSGGAKAFF. CDR3 nucleotides: TGTGCCAGCAGCTCGGGGGGGGCGAAAGCTTTCTTT. The variable domain in full, with the rest retrieved from reference TRBV5-6 and TRBJ1-1, is DAGVTQSPTHLIKTRGQQVTLRCSPKSGHDTVSWYQQALGQGPQFIFQYYEEEERQRGNFPDRFSGHQFPNYSSELNVNALLLGDSALYLCASSSGGAKAFFGQGTRLTVV.

This clonotype was seen at least ten times. V and J are TRBV6-1 and TRBJ2-1; 8 bases are shared with TRBD2. The V segment lost 10 bases and the J segment 2 bases; nucleotides outside the gene matches: 4. This CDR3 is built from 13 residues. The germline V gene encodes CDR1 MNHNS and CDR2 SASEGT. The DNA of the CDR3 is TGTGCCACCGGGACTAGTACCTACAATGAGCAGTTCTTC. Its protein product is CATGTSTYNEQFF.

The gene calls are TRBV7-2 and TRBJ1-5, with 8 bases identical to TRBD1. The length of the CDR3 is 15 residues. The germline gives CDR1 SGHTA, CDR2 FQGNSA. V lost 5 bases, J lost 5 bases, and 8 bases stayed unmatched. CDR3 sequence: CASSPEDRVDQPQHF. CDR3 sequence (DNA): TGTGCCAGCAGCCCCGAGGACAGGGTGGATCAGCCCCAGCATTTT.

This clonotype was seen a handful of times. This rearrangement joins TRBV7-9 to TRBJ2-1, with 11 bases identical to TRBD2. Germline CDR1 and CDR2: SEHNR and FQNEAQ (reference sequence). V gave up 3 bases and J gave up 4 bases; unmatched junction bases: 8. This CDR3 contains 17 residues. CDR3 DNA: TGTGCCAGCAGCTTCGTCGACAGACTAGCGGGGTACAATGAGCAGTTCTTC. It encodes CASSFVDRLAGYNEQFF.

This clonotype was seen just once. This chain connects TRBV11-2 to TRBJ1-6, with D possibly matching TRBD1 (5 bases). The CDR3 loop spans 15 amino acids. Germline assignment: CDR1 SGHAT and CDR2 FQNNGV. The germline V and J ends were trimmed by 2 bases and 12 bases, with 17 bases remaining between them. CDR3 DNA: TGTGCCAGCAGCTTAAGCGAGGCAGGGAGCCTACCCCTCCACTTT. The encoded protein is CASSLSEAGSLPLHF.

This sequence joins TRBV5-6 and TRBJ1-2; D is unresolved. Germline V CDR1 and CDR2: SGHDT, YYEEEE. The CDR3 runs 14 residues. The germline V and J ends were trimmed by 7 bases and 3 bases, with 16 bases remaining between them. CDR3 DNA: TGTGCCAGCGGTACAAAGGATTACTACTATGGCTACACCTTC. This codes for CASGTKDYYYGYTF.

The rearrangement links TRBV24-1 to TRBJ2-1; TRBD2 matches 12 bases. The CDR3 sequence is 16 residues long. After removal of 4 bases from V and 8 bases from J, the junction contained 8 bases not matched to a gene. The germline CDR1 and CDR2 sequences are KGHDR and SFDVKD. The CDR3 loop is CATSDKLAGGVHEQFF. The CDR3 bases are TGTGCCACCAGTGACAAACTAGCGGGGGGTGTCCATGAGCAGTTCTTC.

The chain carries TRBV7-2 and TRBJ2-5; D is unclear. V dropped 1 base and J dropped 4 bases, with 10 bases sitting between them. CDR1 SGHTA and CDR2 FQGNSA come from the germline V gene. The CDR3 spans 14 residues. The CDR3 loop is CASSLGPYGETQYF. CDR3 coding DNA: TGTGCCAGCAGCTTAGGCCCTTACGGAGAGACCCAGTACTTC.

This chain connects TRBV20-1 to TRBJ2-1; D unresolved. The CDR3 is 13 amino acids. From germline, CDR1 is DFQATT and CDR2 SNEGSKA (reference sequence). Deletions cut 7 bases from V and 3 bases from J, with 13 bases between. The CDR3 DNA sequence: TGCAGTGGACGTGGGGTGGACTACAATGAGCAGTTCTTC. Its translation is CSGRGVDYNEQFF.